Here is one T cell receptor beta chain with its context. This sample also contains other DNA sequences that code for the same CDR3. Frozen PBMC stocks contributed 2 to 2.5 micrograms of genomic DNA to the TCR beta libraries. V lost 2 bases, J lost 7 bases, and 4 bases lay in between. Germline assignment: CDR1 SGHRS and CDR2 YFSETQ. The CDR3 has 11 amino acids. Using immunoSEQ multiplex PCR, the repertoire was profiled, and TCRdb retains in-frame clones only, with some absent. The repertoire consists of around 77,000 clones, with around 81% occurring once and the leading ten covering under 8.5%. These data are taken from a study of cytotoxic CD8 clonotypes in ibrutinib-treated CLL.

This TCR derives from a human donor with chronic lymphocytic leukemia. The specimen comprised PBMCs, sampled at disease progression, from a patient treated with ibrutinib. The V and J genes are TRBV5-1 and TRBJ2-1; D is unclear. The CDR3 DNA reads TGCGCCAGCAGCTTAGGGAATGAGCAGTTCTTC. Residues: CASSLGNEQFF.